This T cell receptor beta chain comes out of a study of human T cells and chemical hapten exposure. Study-wide results and caveats: The immune response of these alopecia patients might not match healthy individuals'.

Time point reported: pre-sensitization, week 0. Treatment described: therapeutic diphenylcyclopropenone sensitization with weekly scalp DPC. Attachment of unique molecular identifiers to individual cDNA molecules was performed in the library. TCRdb analysed the RACE reads with MiXCR anew, one entry per CDR3 protein. The sample holds about 260,000 distinct CDR3 sequences, roughly 8.9% seen once. This CDR3 is 14 amino acids long. V was clipped by 3 bases and J by 1 base, with 9 bases between them. Germline V gives CDR1 MNHEY, CDR2 SVGAGI. With respect to this clonotype: The antigen remains undetermined.

The source was whole blood, collected in connection with sensitization to the hapten diphenylcyclopropenone (DPC). V and J are TRBV6-5 and TRBJ1-1; D uncertain. The sequence was collected from a woman aged 35 to 49 with alopecia areata. Some clones in this sample may be carry-over from other donors' samples. DNA of the CDR3: TGTGCCAGCAGTTATGTGGCGGCGAACACTGAAGCTTTCTTT. Translated: CASSYVAANTEAFF.